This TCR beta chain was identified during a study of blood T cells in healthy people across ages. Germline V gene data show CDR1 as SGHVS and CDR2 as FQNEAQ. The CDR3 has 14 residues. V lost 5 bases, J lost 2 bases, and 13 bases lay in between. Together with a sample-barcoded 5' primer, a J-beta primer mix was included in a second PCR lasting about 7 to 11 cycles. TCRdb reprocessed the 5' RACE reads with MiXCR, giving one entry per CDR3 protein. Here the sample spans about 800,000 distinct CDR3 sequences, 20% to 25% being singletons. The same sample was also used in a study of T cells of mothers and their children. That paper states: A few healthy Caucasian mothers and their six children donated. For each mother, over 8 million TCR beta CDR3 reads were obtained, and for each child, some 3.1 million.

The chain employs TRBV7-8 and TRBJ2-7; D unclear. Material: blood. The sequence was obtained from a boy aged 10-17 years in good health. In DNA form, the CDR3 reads TGTGCCAGCAGCGAAGGCGCTCCAACCTACGAGCAGTACTTC. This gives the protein CASSEGAPTYEQYF.